This entry lists 31 T cell receptor beta chains sequenced from one sample in a study of T cell responses to AZD1222 COVID-19 vaccine (dated by TCRdb to 2020 to 2022). Library generation was performed with the immunoSEQ multiplex PCR assay. What TCRdb holds here is the immuneACCESS table cut down to in-frame rearrangements. Part of the clones is not present; checked against another copy, under half of the missing clones reflect an unresolved V gene, and the others are unexplained. The sample table contains around 100,000 clones; only one count was recorded for around 96% of them. About 2.2% of the sample belongs to the ten largest clones. This specimen's time point label, interpreted: baseline before first vaccination. The sequenced sample was peripheral blood, obtained on day 0 of AZD1222 vaccination. These TCRs come from an adult in good health.

The chain has TRBV6-1 and TRBJ1-5; D is unclear. The germline CDR1 and CDR2 sequences are MNHNS and SASEGT. Trimming pared 3 bases from V and 4 bases from J, leaving 16 bases between. The CDR3 has 16 amino acids. The CDR3, as DNA: TGTGCCAGCAGTGAGCCCGCTCTCCTACTTAATCAGCCCCAGCATTTT. The encoded protein is CASSEPALLLNQPQHF.

The chain recombines TRBV10-3 with TRBJ2-7; D remains unclear. The V end lost 0 bases, the J end lost 4 bases, and 7 bases lay between the germline ends. CDR3 length: 13 residues. Germline loops: CDR1 ENHRY, CDR2 SYGVKD. Here the CDR3 DNA reads TGTGCCATCAGTGAGTCACCCGGGTACGAGCAGTACTTC. Amino acids: CAISESPGYEQYF.

CDR3 residues: CSVEDLGQSINEQFF. Written as DNA, the CDR3 is TGCAGCGTTGAAGATCTGGGACAGTCTATCAATGAGCAGTTCTTC. V and J are TRBV29-1 and TRBJ2-1; TRBD1 matches at 7 bases. The CDR3 spans 15 residues. J lost 6 bases, V lost 0 bases, and 8 bases had no gene match. Germline assignment: CDR1 SQVTM and CDR2 ANQGSEA.

This clone is a singleton in its sample. This rearrangement joins TRBV7-9 to TRBJ2-5, with D possibly matching TRBD2 (5 bases). CDR3 length: 13 amino acids. The V gene lost 5 bases and the J gene lost 2 bases, with 9 bases spanning the gap. The V gene's germline CDR1 is SEHNR and CDR2 FQNEAQ (reference sequence). The CDR3 DNA follows: TGTGCCAGCAGCCAAACTAGTCAAGAGACCCAGTACTTC. It yields the protein CASSQTSQETQYF.

This chain links TRBV18 with TRBJ2-6; a possible D gene is TRBD1 (5 bases). Trimming cost V 2 bases and J 3 bases, with 8 bases left between them. The CDR3 extends over 15 amino acids. Germline CDR1 and CDR2: KGHSH and LQKENI. This chain's CDR3 is CASSPGAHGANVLTF. CDR3 in DNA: TGTGCCAGCTCACCAGGGGCGCATGGGGCCAACGTCCTGACTTTC.

V and J are TRBV27 and TRBJ2-1; possibly TRBD2 for D (7 bases). The V gene's germline CDR1 is MNHEY and CDR2 SMNVEV (reference sequence). This CDR3 has 19 amino acids. V was shortened by 1 base and J by 8 bases, with 27 bases between the two germline ends. The CDR3, as DNA: TGTGCCAGCAGTTTATTAAGTGGCGGAGGGGGGGAATGGCCCGATGAGCAGTTCTTC. Translated: CASSLLSGGGGEWPDEQFF.

The DNA of the CDR3 is TGCGCCAGCGGACCCACAGAGGGCTGGCGGGACACTGAAGCTTTCTTT. Translation: CASGPTEGWRDTEAFF. The V gene is TRBV4-1, the J gene TRBJ1-1; D gene ambiguous. V was trimmed by 8 bases and J by 3 bases, leaving 22 bases between them. CDR1 MGHRA and CDR2 YSYEKL come from the germline V gene. This CDR3 has 16 amino acids.

J is TRBJ2-1 and V is TRBV9; 9 bases map to TRBD2. The CDR3 totals 16 residues. Germline CDR1 is SGDLS and CDR2 is YYNGEE. With 1 base clipped from V and 8 bases from J, the junction kept 10 bases outside the gene matches. CDR3 region: CASSVSRRGGVDEQFF. The CDR3, as DNA: TGTGCCAGCAGCGTATCACGGCGGGGGGGCGTGGATGAGCAGTTCTTC.

This rearrangement joins TRBV5-4 to TRBJ1-2; 8 nucleotides match TRBD1. The CDR3 length is 12 residues. V lost 5 bases to trimming and J lost 6 bases; unmatched junction nucleotides: 3. CDR1 is SGHNT, CDR2 YYREEE, per germline (reference sequence). Written as DNA, the CDR3 is TGTGCCAGCAGAACAGGGGGAAATGGCTACACCTTC. It translates to CASRTGGNGYTF.

This clone was seen a single time. This sequence joins TRBV27 and TRBJ2-7, with 10 bases aligning to TRBD1. Germline lookup yields CDR1 MNHEY and CDR2 SMNVEV (reference sequence). With 5 bases clipped from V and 4 bases from J, the junction kept 8 bases outside the gene matches. The CDR3 runs to 15 residues. The CDR3 coding sequence is TGTGCCAGCAGTCCGGGACAGGGGATGAAGTACGAGCAGTACTTC. It codes for CASSPGQGMKYEQYF.

DNA of the CDR3: TGTGCCAGCAGCTTAGTAGCGGTGGAGACCCAGTACTTC. This sequence encodes CASSLVAVETQYF. The V gene is TRBV7-2, the J gene TRBJ2-5; TRBD2 might be the D (6 bases). V was shortened by 1 base and J by 5 bases, with 8 bases between the two germline ends. CDR3 length: 13 amino acids. Germline CDR1 reads SGHTA; CDR2 reads FQGNSA.

The V gene is TRBV7-3, the J gene TRBJ1-2; 8 bases line up with TRBD1. The germline CDR1 and CDR2 sequences are SGHTA and FQGTGA. Trimming cost V 5 bases and J 4 bases; bases outside gene matches: 15. This CDR3 spans 17 amino acids. The CDR3 is CASSPDRASGIRYGYTF. In nucleotides, the CDR3 is TGTGCCAGCAGCCCGGACAGGGCTTCTGGGATTCGCTATGGCTACACCTTC.

The chain employs TRBV19 and TRBJ2-1, with D possibly being TRBD1 (6 bases). The germline CDR1 and CDR2 sequences are LNHDA and SQIVND (reference sequence). This CDR3 spans 20 amino acids. Between the trimmed V and J ends, which lost 0 bases and 0 bases, there was a span of 21 bases. The CDR3 coding sequence is TGTGCCAGTAGTATAGATGCCGGCAGGGGCCTCTCCGGCTCCTACAATGAGCAGTTCTTC. Its protein product is CASSIDAGRGLSGSYNEQFF. The complete variable domain, with remaining parts taken from reference TRBV19 and TRBJ2-1, reads DGGITQSPKYLFRKEGQNVTLSCEQNLNHDAMYWYRQDPGQGLRLIYYSQIVNDFQKGDIAEGYSVSREKKESFPLTVTSAQKNPTAFYLCASSIDAGRGLSGSYNEQFFGPGTRLTVL.

V usage is TRBV5-8 and J usage is TRBJ1-1; TRBD1 agrees at 8 bases. This CDR3 has 16 residues. V shed 5 bases, J shed 1 base, and the junction held 10 bases outside the gene matches. Germline V CDR1 and CDR2: SGHTS, YDEGEE. The DNA for the CDR3 is TGTGCCAGCAGAGACCGACAGGGGTTGTGGAACACTGAAGCTTTCTTT. Amino acid sequence: CASRDRQGLWNTEAFF. Full variable domain (outside the CDR3, taken from reference TRBV5-8 and TRBJ1-1): EAGVTQSPTHLIKTRGQQATLRCSPISGHTSVYWYQQALGLGLQFLLWYDEGEERNRGNFPPRFSGRQFPNYSSELNVNALELEDSALYLCASRDRQGLWNTEAFFGQGTRLTVV.

The chain employs TRBV27 and TRBJ2-5, with 13 bases identical to TRBD2. Germline assignment: CDR1 MNHEY and CDR2 SMNVEV (reference sequence). The CDR3 has 16 residues. V shed 6 bases and J 4 bases; nucleotides not matched to a gene: 8. The CDR3 DNA reads TGTGCCAGCAGCCCAACCCGACTAGCGGGGGGAGAGACCCAGTACTTC. Amino acid sequence: CASSPTRLAGGETQYF.

The chain carries TRBV30 and TRBJ1-3, with 7 bases aligning to TRBD1. J lost 0 bases, V lost 5 bases, and 7 bases had no gene match. CDR3 length: 15 residues. Looked up from germline, CDR1 is GTSNPN and CDR2 is SVGIG (reference sequence). The CDR3 protein is CAWGEQGNSGNTIYF. CDR3 bases: TGTGCCTGGGGCGAACAGGGGAACTCTGGAAACACCATATATTTT. The whole variable domain, remainder taken from reference TRBV30 and TRBJ1-3, is SQTIHQWPATLVQPVGSPLSLECTVEGTSNPNLYWYRQAAGRGLQLLFYSVGIGQISSEVPQNLSASRPQDRQFILSSKKLLLSDSGFYLCAWGEQGNSGNTIYFGEGSWLTVV.

A single count supports this clone. The chain recombines TRBV30 with TRBJ1-5; 8 nucleotides line up with TRBD1. CDR1 is GTSNPN, CDR2 SVGIG, per germline (reference sequence). V shed 3 bases and J 5 bases; nucleotides not matched to a gene: 12. The CDR3 is 16 amino acids. The CDR3 bases are TGTGCCTGGAGGGCCGCCGGGACAGGAACCGATCAGCCCCAGCATTTT. Its protein is CAWRAAGTGTDQPQHF.

The chain is built from TRBV11-3 and TRBJ2-3; TRBD2 matches 7 bases. The V and J ends lost 9 bases and 3 bases, in that order; junction bases with no gene match: 6. The CDR3 has 13 amino acids. Germline V gives CDR1 SGHNT, CDR2 YENEEA. CDR3 sequence: CASGLAETDTQYF. CDR3 DNA: TGTGCCAGTGGGCTAGCGGAGACAGATACGCAGTATTTT.

The chain has TRBV19 and TRBJ1-6, with 9 bases that match TRBD1. Germline V gives CDR1 LNHDA, CDR2 SQIVND (reference sequence). The CDR3 is 14 amino acids. With V trimmed by 5 bases and J by 8 bases, 4 bases remained unmatched. CDR3 in DNA: TGTGCCAGTAGTCCGGGACAGGGTTATTCACCCCTCCACTTT. It yields the protein CASSPGQGYSPLHF.

V usage is TRBV29-1 and J usage is TRBJ1-1; the D is unclear. V lost 0 bases and J 2 bases, leaving 10 bases between the germline ends. CDR1 and CDR2 (germline): SQVTM, ANQGSEA. The CDR3 runs 14 residues. The CDR3 DNA reads TGCAGCGTTGAAGATAGGAAGGTTAACACTGAAGCTTTCTTT. Amino acid sequence: CSVEDRKVNTEAFF.

The chain carries TRBV28 and TRBJ2-5; 10 bases are a match to TRBD1. This CDR3 spans 13 amino acids. V lost 5 bases, J lost 5 bases, and 2 bases stayed unmatched. Germline-derived CDR1 and CDR2 are MDHEN and SYDVKM. CDR3 sequence reads: CASSLTGGETQYF. CDR3 nucleotide sequence: TGTGCCAGCAGTCTGACAGGGGGCGAGACCCAGTACTTC.

V usage is TRBV18 and J usage is TRBJ1-2; 7 bases are shared with TRBD1. CDR3 length: 15 residues. V lost 6 bases, J lost 6 bases, and 13 bases stayed unmatched. The germline CDR1 and CDR2 sequences are KGHSH and LQKENI. This chain's CDR3 is CASSLSGLQGDGYTF. In DNA form, the CDR3 reads TGTGCCAGCTCTCTCAGCGGCCTCCAGGGGGATGGCTACACCTTC.

This chain links TRBV9 with TRBJ1-1; possible D gene TRBD1, 5 bases. Germline CDR1 is SGDLS and CDR2 is YYNGEE. V lost 0 bases, J lost 1 base, and 7 bases lay in between. The CDR3 spans 14 residues. The CDR3 coding sequence is TGTGCCAGCAGCGTAGCCCAGGGGAACACTGAAGCTTTCTTT. Translated: CASSVAQGNTEAFF.

This clone occurred a few times. The J gene is TRBJ1-6, the V gene TRBV18, with TRBD1 identical over 10 bases. Germline CDR1 reads KGHSH; CDR2 reads LQKENI. The CDR3 totals 16 residues. V lost 3 bases and J lost 6; bases outside the gene matches: 5. CDR3 loop: CASSPLDRGSNSPLHF. The CDR3 DNA reads as TGTGCCAGCTCACCCTTGGACAGGGGGAGTAATTCACCCCTCCACTTT.

The genes are TRBV4-3 and TRBJ1-2; D ambiguous. Trimming left V 0 bases short and J 1 base short, with 12 bases between. The germline CDR1 and CDR2 sequences are LGHNA and YSLEER. CDR3 length: 16 amino acids. CDR3 nucleotides: TGCGCCAGCAGCCAAGACGCAGGACCGTTTAACTATGGCTACACCTTC. It translates to CASSQDAGPFNYGYTF.

This sequence joins TRBV5-1 and TRBJ2-5, with 16 bases lining up with TRBD2. Germline assignment: CDR1 SGHRS and CDR2 YFSETQ. V shed 2 bases, J shed 5 bases, and the junction held 9 bases outside the gene matches. The CDR3 consists of 18 residues. CDR3 protein: CASSFTGTSGGAQETQYF. For the CDR3, the DNA is TGCGCCAGCAGCTTCACCGGGACTAGCGGGGGGGCCCAGGAGACCCAGTACTTC.

The J gene is TRBJ2-5, the V gene TRBV3-1 (or the pseudogene TRBV3-2); perhaps D is TRBD1 or TRBD2 (5 bases each). The V end was cut by 0 bases, the J end by 7 bases, with 15 bases between. Germline CDR1 and CDR2: LGHDT and YNNKEL (reference sequence). The CDR3 covers 15 residues. CDR3 amino acids: CASSQDRDPIRTQYF. CDR3 bases: TGTGCCAGCAGCCAAGACCGGGACCCTATTAGGACCCAGTACTTC.

V gene TRBV19 combines with J gene TRBJ2-1, with 10 bases fitting TRBD1. Germline V lookup: CDR1 LNHDA, CDR2 SQIVND (reference sequence). J lost 6 bases, V lost 5 bases, and 7 bases had no gene match. The CDR3 is 15 residues long. CDR3: CASSGRQGAINEQFF. The CDR3, as DNA: TGTGCCAGTAGTGGACGACAGGGGGCTATCAATGAGCAGTTCTTC.

CDR3: CASKGGFGELFF. The CDR3 DNA reads TGTGCCAGCAAAGGAGGGTTCGGGGAGCTGTTTTTT. The chain uses TRBV27 and TRBJ2-2; TRBD2 is a possible D gene (6 bases). Germline-derived CDR1 and CDR2 are MNHEY and SMNVEV (reference sequence). The CDR3 is 12 amino acids. V was clipped by 7 bases and J by 7 bases, with 10 bases between them.

This clone was recorded once. The chain joins TRBV28 to TRBJ1-1; the D gene is possibly TRBD1 (6 bases). V lost 5 bases and J lost 10, with 14 bases in between. The CDR3 loop spans 12 amino acids. Germline CDR1 reads MDHEN; CDR2 reads SYDVKM. CDR3 protein: CASSEGQFIAFF. DNA for the CDR3: TGTGCCAGCAGTGAAGGACAGTTTATAGCTTTCTTT.

The CDR3 coding sequence is TGTGCCAGCAGCCCCGGGGCTAGCCGCCTTAATGAGCAGTTCTTC. Its translation is CASSPGASRLNEQFF. J is TRBJ2-1 and V is TRBV7-9; the D gene could be TRBD1 or TRBD2 (5 bases each). This CDR3 has 15 amino acids. Trimming took 5 bases from V and 7 from J, leaving 18 bases between them. CDR1 and CDR2 (germline): SEHNR, FQNEAQ (reference sequence).